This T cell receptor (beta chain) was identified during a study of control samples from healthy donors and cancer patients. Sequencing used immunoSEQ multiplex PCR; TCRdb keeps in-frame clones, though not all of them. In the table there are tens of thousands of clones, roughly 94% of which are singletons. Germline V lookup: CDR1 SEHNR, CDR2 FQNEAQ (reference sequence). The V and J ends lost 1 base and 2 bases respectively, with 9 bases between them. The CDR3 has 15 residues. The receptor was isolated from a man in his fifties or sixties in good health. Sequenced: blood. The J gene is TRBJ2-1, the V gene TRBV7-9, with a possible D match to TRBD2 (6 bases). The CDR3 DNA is TGTGCCAGCAGCTTAGTGGCGGGACCCTACAATGAGCAGTTCTTC. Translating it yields CASSLVAGPYNEQFF.